The 14 T cell receptor beta chains below were found in one sample sequenced in a study of blood T cells in healthy people across ages. The authors ran a second PCR of about 6 to 11 cycles using a sample-barcoded 5' primer and a J-beta primer mix. Via MiXCR, TCRdb re-called the 5' RACE reads, giving one row per CDR3 protein. The sample shows about 1.8 million distinct CDR3 sequences, less than 50% of them seen only once. Source material: blood. The origin of the receptors is a woman aged 40 to 49 in good health.

The CDR3 bases are TGTGCCAGCAGTTACTGGAGGCGGGGGGCTGAAGAGACCCAGTACTTC. Translation gives CASSYWRRGAEETQYF. The V and J genes are TRBV6-5 and TRBJ2-5, with 8 bases that match TRBD2. V was clipped by 1 base and J by 3 bases; unmatched bases: 7. Germline CDR1 and CDR2: MNHEY and SVGAGI. The CDR3 has 16 residues.

Only a few counts were recorded for this clonotype. The chain uses TRBV7-2 and TRBJ1-2; D uncertain. The CDR3 sequence is 14 residues long. The germline V gene has CDR1 SGHTA and CDR2 FQGNSA. V was pared by 7 bases and J by 2 bases, with 14 bases between. CDR3 coding DNA: TGTGCCAGCACCATTGGACGGGCCAACTATGGCTACACCTTC. Translated: CASTIGRANYGYTF.

This chain links TRBV18 with TRBJ2-1; maybe TRBD1 (7 bases). CDR3 size: 15 residues. Trimming cost V 8 bases and J 3 bases, with 17 bases left between them. Germline loops: CDR1 KGHSH, CDR2 LQKENI. The CDR3 loop reads CASRGGRGDYNEQFF. CDR3 bases: TGTGCCAGCCGAGGAGGCAGGGGGGACTACAATGAGCAGTTCTTC.

The chain has TRBV7-2 and TRBJ2-7, with D possibly TRBD1 on 6 matching bases. The CDR3 has 14 amino acids. Trimming shortened V by 2 bases and J by 2 bases, and 10 bases separated the two germline ends. Germline assignment: CDR1 SGHTA and CDR2 FQGNSA. The CDR3 reads CASSLFGQTYEQYF. For the CDR3, the DNA is TGTGCCAGCAGCTTATTTGGACAGACCTACGAGCAGTACTTC.

J is TRBJ1-2 and V is TRBV6-1; D is unclear. Germline V CDR1 and CDR2: MNHNS, SASEGT. The CDR3 totals 14 residues. Trimming removed 5 bases at V and 4 bases at J, with 14 bases between. The CDR3 region is CASSPRGGTYGYTF. The CDR3 nucleotides are TGTGCCAGCAGTCCTCGGGGAGGAACCTATGGCTACACCTTC.

The chain recombines TRBV5-1 with TRBJ2-4, with 11 bases that match TRBD1. J gave up 2 bases and V 6 bases, and 10 bases lay outside the gene matches. The CDR3 consists of 17 residues. CDR1 is SGHRS, CDR2 YFSETQ, per germline. In DNA, the CDR3 is TGCGCCAGCACCAGCGGGGGGACAGGGGGTACCAAAAACATTCAGTACTTC. Its protein product is CASTSGGTGGTKNIQYF.

V is TRBV4-2 and J is TRBJ1-5; D possibly corresponds to TRBD1 (5 bases). V was shortened by 0 bases and J by 7 bases, with 13 bases between the two germline ends. The CDR3 spans 15 residues. Germline V lookup: CDR1 LGHNA, CDR2 YNFKEQ. CDR3 sequence (DNA): TGTGCCAGCAGCCAAGAGGGGGGGGGAAACCAGCCCCAGCATTTT. Translated, it gives CASSQEGGGNQPQHF.

This chain links TRBV7-2 with TRBJ2-2; no clear D gene. Germline V gene lookup returns CDR1 SGHTA and CDR2 FQGNSA. This CDR3 has 15 residues. Trimming took off 1 base at V and 4 bases at J, with 10 bases between the two ends. For the CDR3, the DNA is TGTGCCAGCAGCTTAGTTGAGACAATCACCGGGGAGCTGTTTTTT. Translating gives CASSLVETITGELFF.

V usage is TRBV27 and J usage is TRBJ1-2, with unresolved D. The CDR3 contains 14 residues. Germline assignment: CDR1 MNHEY and CDR2 SMNVEV (reference sequence). Trimming pared 3 bases from V and 7 bases from J, leaving 15 bases between. CDR3 protein: CASSFTGSSGGYTF. The CDR3 DNA reads as TGTGCCAGCAGTTTCACCGGGTCCTCGGGTGGCTACACCTTC.

The chain couples TRBV25-1 to TRBJ2-1, with unresolved D. Germline V CDR1 and CDR2: MGHDK, SYGVNS. This CDR3 region has 14 residues. V gave up 6 bases and J gave up 6 bases, with 15 bases separating them. The CDR3 DNA is TGTGCCAGCAGCGCAATAGGGTTGGGCAATGAGCAGTTCTTC. It specifies CASSAIGLGNEQFF.

The rearrangement joins TRBV12-3 or TRBV12-4 to TRBJ2-5, with TRBD2 as a possible D gene (6 bases). V lost 3 bases, J lost 4 bases, and 15 bases lay in between. The CDR3 is made up of 15 amino acids. The CDR3 sequence is CASSFTLSGGETQYF. CDR3 coding DNA: TGTGCCAGCAGTTTTACACTGTCCGGGGGAGAGACCCAGTACTTC.

The CDR3 protein is CASSEAEPTRKFRGETQYF. In DNA, the CDR3 is TGTGCCAGCAGTGAAGCGGAACCGACTAGAAAGTTTCGGGGGGAGACCCAGTACTTC. The chain employs TRBV6-1 and TRBJ2-5; D possibly corresponds to TRBD2 (6 bases). The ends were cut back, 0 bases at V and 5 bases at J, with 25 bases in the middle. The germline CDR1 and CDR2 sequences are MNHNS and SASEGT. The CDR3 has 19 amino acids.

This clonotype was detected a few times. The V call is TRBV10-3, the J call TRBJ2-7, with D uncertain. The V and J ends lost 1 base and 2 bases respectively, with 3 bases between them. The CDR3 extends over 12 amino acids. CDR1 ENHRY and CDR2 SYGVKD come from the germline V gene. The CDR3 sequence is CAISEWAYEQYF. CDR3 bases: TGTGCCATCAGTGAGTGGGCCTACGAGCAGTACTTC.

This clonotype was picked up a small number of times. CDR3 bases: TGCGCCAGCAGGCACACCGGTCCAGTGGAAGAGACCCAGTACTTC. It codes for CASRHTGPVEETQYF. This chain links TRBV4-3 with TRBJ2-5; D is uncertain. The V gene's germline CDR1 is LGHNA and CDR2 YSLEER. The V end lost 6 bases, the J end lost 3 bases, and 17 bases lay between the germline ends. The CDR3 is made up of 15 amino acids.